The sequence of this TCR beta chain was determined in a study of T-cell memory formation after mild COVID-19. This CDR3 region has 12 residues. Germline V gene sequence: CDR1 ENHRY, CDR2 SYGVKD. Trimming removed 8 bases from V and 5 bases from J, with 12 bases in between. TCRdb reprocessed the 5' RACE reads via MiXCR and lists one record per CDR3 protein. Of some 600,000 distinct CDR3 sequences listed, 15% to 20% were seen once; the top ten hold roughly 7.7%. This clonotype was counted only a few times. The TCR comes from an adult woman who had mild COVID-19 (a few samples of this study predate the infection). Cell type and time point are not known. Sequences were obtained from PBMCs or a T cell subset sorted from them (not recorded which). The rearrangement links TRBV10-3 to TRBJ2-5; D might be TRBD2 (7 bases). In DNA, the CDR3 is TGTGCCATCCGCGGGGGCGCGGAGACCCAGTACTTC. Protein product: CAIRGGAETQYF.